The clone carrying this TCR beta chain was observed a few times. The record originates from a study of response to subunit inactivated influenza vaccine. V was trimmed by 4 bases and J by 8 bases, leaving 9 bases between them. This CDR3 contains 12 residues. TCRdb used MiXCR to reprocess the RT-PCR reads, holding one entry per CDR3 protein. Here the sample spans approximately 700,000 distinct CDR3 sequences, 15% to 17% being singletons. The chain links TRBV12-3 or TRBV12-4 to TRBJ2-4; no firm D call. The TCR sequence derives from a man aged 50 to 60 who received an inactivated influenza vaccine. The input for sequencing was PBMCs from blood, taken roughly 12 days after vaccination. In nucleotides, the CDR3 is TGTGCCAGCAGTTCCAACGTGGACATTCAGTACTTC. Its protein product is CASSSNVDIQYF.